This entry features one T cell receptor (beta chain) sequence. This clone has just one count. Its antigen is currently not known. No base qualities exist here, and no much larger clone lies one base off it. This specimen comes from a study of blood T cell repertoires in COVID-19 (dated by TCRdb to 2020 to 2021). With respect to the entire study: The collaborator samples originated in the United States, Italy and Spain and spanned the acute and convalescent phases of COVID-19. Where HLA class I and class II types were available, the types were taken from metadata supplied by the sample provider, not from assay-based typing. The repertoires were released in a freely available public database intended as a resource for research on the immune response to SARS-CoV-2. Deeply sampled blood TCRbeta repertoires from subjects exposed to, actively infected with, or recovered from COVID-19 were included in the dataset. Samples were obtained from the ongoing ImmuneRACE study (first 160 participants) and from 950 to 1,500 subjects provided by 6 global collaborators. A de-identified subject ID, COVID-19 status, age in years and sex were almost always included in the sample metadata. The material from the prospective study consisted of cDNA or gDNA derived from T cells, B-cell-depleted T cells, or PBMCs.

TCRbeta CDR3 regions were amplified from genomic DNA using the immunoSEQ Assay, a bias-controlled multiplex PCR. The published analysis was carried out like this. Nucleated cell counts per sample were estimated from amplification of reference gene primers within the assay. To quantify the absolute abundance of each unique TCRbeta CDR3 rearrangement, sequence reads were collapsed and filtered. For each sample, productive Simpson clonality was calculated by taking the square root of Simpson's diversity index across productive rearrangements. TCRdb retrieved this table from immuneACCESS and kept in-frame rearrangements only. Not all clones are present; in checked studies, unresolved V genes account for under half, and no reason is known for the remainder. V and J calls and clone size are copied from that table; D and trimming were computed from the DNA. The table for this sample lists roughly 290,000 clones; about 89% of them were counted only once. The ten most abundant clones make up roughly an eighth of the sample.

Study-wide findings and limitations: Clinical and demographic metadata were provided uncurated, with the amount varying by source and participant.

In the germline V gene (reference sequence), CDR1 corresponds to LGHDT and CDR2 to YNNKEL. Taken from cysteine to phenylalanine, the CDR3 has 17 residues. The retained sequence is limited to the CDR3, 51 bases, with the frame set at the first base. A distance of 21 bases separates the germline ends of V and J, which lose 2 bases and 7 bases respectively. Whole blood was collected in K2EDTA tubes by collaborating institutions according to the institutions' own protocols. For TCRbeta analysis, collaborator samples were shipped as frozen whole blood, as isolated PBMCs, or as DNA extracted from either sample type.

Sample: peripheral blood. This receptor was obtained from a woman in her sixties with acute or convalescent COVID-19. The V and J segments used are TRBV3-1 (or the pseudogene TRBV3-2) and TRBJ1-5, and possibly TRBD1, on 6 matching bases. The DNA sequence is TGTGCCAGCAGCCAACTGGGGGGGTTGGGGGGCAGGCAGCCCCAGCATTTT. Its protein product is CASSQLGGLGGRQPQHF.